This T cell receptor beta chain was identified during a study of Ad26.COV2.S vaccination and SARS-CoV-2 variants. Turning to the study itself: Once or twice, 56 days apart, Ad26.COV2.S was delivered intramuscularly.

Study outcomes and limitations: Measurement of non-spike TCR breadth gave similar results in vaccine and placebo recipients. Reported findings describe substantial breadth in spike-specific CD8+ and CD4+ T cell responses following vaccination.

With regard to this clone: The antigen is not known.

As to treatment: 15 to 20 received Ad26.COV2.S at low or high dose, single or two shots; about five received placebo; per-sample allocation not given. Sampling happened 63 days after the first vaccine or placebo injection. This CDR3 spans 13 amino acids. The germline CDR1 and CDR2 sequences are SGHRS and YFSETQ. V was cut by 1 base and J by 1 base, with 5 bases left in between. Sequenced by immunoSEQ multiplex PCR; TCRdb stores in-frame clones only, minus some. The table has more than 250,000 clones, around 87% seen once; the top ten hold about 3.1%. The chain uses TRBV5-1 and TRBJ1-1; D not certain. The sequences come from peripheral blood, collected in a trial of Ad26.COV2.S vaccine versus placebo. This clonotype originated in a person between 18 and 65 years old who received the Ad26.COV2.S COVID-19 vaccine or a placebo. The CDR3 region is CASSLIENTEAFF. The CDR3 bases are TGCGCCAGCAGCTTGATAGAGAACACTGAAGCTTTCTTT.